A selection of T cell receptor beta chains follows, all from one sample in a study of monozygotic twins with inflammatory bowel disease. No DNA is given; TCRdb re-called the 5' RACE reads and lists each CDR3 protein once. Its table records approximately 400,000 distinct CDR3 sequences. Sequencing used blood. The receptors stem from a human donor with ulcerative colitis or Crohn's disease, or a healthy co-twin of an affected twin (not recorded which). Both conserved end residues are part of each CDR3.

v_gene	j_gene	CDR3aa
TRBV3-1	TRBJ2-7	CASSHGDRGSVQQYF
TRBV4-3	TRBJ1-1	CASTKDRYTEAFF
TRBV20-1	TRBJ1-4	CSARVLGAPDEKLFF
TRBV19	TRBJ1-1	CASRARTEAFF
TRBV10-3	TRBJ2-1	CAISDGTGYNEQFF
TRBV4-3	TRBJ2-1	CASSPKGLAGVHNEQFF
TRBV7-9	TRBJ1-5	CASSSDILNQPQHF
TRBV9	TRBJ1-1	CASSVGVKNTEAFF
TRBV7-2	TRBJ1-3	CASSSVTGLIGNTIYF
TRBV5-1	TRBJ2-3	CASSGGLAGGYPDTQYF
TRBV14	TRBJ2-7	CASSRISGTGYEQYF
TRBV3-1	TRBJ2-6	CASSQAGTAGANVLTF
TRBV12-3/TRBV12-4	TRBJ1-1	CASILGVNTEAFF
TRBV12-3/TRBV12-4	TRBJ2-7	CASSFSSSSSYEQYF
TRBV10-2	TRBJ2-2	CASTTGLAGVGELFF
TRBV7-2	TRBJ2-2	CASSLRSTSGELFF
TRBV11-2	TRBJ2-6	CASSRVAGGPLGANVLTF
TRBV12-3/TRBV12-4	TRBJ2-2	CASSQHVGEGLRELFF
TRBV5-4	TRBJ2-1	CASSLSQGDYNEQFF
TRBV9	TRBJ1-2	CASSVGPDGYTF
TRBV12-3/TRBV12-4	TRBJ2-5	CASSSKWDFQETQYF
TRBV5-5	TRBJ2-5	CASSLDGKALETQYF
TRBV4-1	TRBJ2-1	CASSRGFERDYNEQFF
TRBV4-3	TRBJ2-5	CASSQEYQGIVETQYF
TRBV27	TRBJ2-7	CASWRLVGEQYF
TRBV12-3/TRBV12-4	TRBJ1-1	CASSSSQNTEAFF
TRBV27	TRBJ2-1	CASSGATSTVYNEQFF
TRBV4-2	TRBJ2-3	CASSQLASGGSDTQYF
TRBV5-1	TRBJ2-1	CASSLDSLGGNEQFF
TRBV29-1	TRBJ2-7	CSVDGGGRGEQYF
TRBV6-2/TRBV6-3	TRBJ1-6	CASQESKKPLHF
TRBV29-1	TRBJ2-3	CSVVKGGRTDTQYF
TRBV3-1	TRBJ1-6	CASSHRPAFGSPLHF
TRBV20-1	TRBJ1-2	CSAWTGEYYGYTF
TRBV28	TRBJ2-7	CASSEIGTRDLREQYF
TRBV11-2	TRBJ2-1	CASSSGGAHNEQFF
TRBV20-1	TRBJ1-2	CSARDFGGQGAVNYGYTF
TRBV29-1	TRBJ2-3	CSVVQVADTQYF
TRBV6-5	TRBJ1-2	CASRELAGGYTF
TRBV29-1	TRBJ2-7	CSVQGGGLNSYEQYF